The 6 T cell receptor beta chains below all came from one sample that was sequenced in a study of STAT5B mutations in CD4+ large granular lymphocyte leukemia. Sequenced by immunoSEQ multiplex PCR; TCRdb stores in-frame clones only, minus some. The data hold more than 30,000 clones, with just over 75% observed a single time. Input material: CD4+ T cells from blood buffy coats. The receptors stem from a human donor in good health.

The V and J genes are TRBV7-2 and TRBJ2-7; possibly TRBD2 for D (6 bases). The germline CDR1 and CDR2 sequences are SGHTA and FQGNSA. Trimming cost V 6 bases and J 0 bases, with 15 bases left between them. The CDR3 runs to 15 residues. CDR3 loop: CASRRDFPSSYEQYF. The CDR3 nucleotides read TGTGCCAGCAGGAGGGACTTTCCAAGCTCCTACGAGCAGTACTTC.

This clone was counted a few times. This chain uses TRBV6-1 with TRBJ2-1; TRBD2 matches at 8 bases. In germline, CDR1 is MNHNS, CDR2 SASEGT. The V segment lost 1 base and the J segment 2 bases; nucleotides outside the gene matches: 7. CDR3 length: 17 amino acids. The CDR3 sequence is CASSEDPSGLPYNEQFF. The CDR3 bases are TGTGCCAGCAGTGAAGATCCTAGCGGGCTCCCCTACAATGAGCAGTTCTTC.

V is TRBV7-6 and J is TRBJ2-5; 9 bases fit TRBD2. V shed 1 base, J shed 2 bases, and the junction held 14 bases outside the gene matches. The CDR3 contains 19 residues. The germline V gene encodes CDR1 SGHVS and CDR2 FNYEAQ. For the CDR3, the DNA is TGTGCCAGCAGCTTAGGATGGGCGGGGGGGCCAGGCCCGCAAGAGACCCAGTACTTC. Amino acids: CASSLGWAGGPGPQETQYF.

The rearrangement uses TRBV7-6 and TRBJ2-5; 8 bases line up with TRBD1. After removal of 5 bases from V and 2 bases from J, the junction contained 4 bases not matched to a gene. Germline loops: CDR1 SGHVS, CDR2 FNYEAQ. The CDR3 loop spans 14 amino acids. CDR3 residues: CASSIRTGQETQYF. As DNA, the CDR3 is TGTGCCAGCAGCATTCGGACAGGGCAAGAGACCCAGTACTTC.

This clone has only one observation. The chain joins TRBV9 to TRBJ2-1, with 7 nucleotides matching TRBD1. J gave up 7 bases and V 4 bases, and 8 bases lay outside the gene matches. The length of the CDR3 is 14 residues. Germline values: CDR1 SGDLS, CDR2 YYNGEE. This chain's CDR3 is CASSLRTGLNEQFF. The CDR3 bases are TGTGCCAGCAGCCTCAGGACAGGTTTGAATGAGCAGTTCTTC.

The V and J genes are TRBV7-9 and TRBJ2-1; 7 bases line up with TRBD1. Germline trimming cut 8 bases from V and 8 bases from J; bases unmatched to any gene: 15. The CDR3 loop spans 15 amino acids. CDR1 and CDR2 from the germline V gene are SEHNR and FQNEAQ (reference sequence). As DNA, the CDR3 is TGTGCCAGCGCCATGGCGAGGGGGCAGGGAGATGAGCAGTTCTTC. Amino acid sequence: CASAMARGQGDEQFF.